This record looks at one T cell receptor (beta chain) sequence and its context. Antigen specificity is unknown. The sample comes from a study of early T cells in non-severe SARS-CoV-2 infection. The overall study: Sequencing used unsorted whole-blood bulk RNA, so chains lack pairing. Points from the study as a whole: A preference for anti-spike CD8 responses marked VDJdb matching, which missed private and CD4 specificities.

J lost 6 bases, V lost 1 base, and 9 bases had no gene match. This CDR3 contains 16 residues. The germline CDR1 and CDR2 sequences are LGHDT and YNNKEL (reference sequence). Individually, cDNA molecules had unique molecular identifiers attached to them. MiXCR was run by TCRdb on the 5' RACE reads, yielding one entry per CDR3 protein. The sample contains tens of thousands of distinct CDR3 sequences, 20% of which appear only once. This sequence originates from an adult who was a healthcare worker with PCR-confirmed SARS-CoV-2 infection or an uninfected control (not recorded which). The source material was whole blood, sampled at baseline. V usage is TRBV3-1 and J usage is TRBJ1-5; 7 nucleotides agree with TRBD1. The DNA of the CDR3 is TGTGCCAGCAGCCAAGCCGGAGGGGGCTGGAGTCAGCCCCAGCATTTT. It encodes CASSQAGGGWSQPQHF.